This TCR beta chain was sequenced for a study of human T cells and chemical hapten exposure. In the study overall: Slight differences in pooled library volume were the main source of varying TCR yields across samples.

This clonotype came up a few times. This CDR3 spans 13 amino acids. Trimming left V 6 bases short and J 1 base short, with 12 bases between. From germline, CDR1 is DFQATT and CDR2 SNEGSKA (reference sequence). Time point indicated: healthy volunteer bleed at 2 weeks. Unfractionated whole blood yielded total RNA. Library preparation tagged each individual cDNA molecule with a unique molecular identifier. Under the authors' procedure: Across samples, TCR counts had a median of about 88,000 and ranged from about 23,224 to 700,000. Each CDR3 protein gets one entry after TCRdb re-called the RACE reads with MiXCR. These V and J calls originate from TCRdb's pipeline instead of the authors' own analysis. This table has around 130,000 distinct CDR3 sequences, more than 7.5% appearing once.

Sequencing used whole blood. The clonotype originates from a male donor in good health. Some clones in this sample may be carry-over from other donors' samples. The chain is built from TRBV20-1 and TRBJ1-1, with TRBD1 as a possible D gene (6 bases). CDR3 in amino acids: CSARGAQNTEAFF. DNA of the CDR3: TGCAGTGCGAGGGGGGCCCAGAACACTGAAGCTTTCTTT.